The entry below describes one T cell receptor (beta chain). Its antigen remains unknown. The whole isolated RNA underwent reverse transcription, so sequencing captured expressed TCRB transcripts. TCRdb's copy holds only in-frame clones and misses some; the assay was immunoSEQ multiplex PCR. Among roughly 150,000 clones listed, approximately 7.8% were seen once. CDR1 is MNHEY and CDR2 is SVGAGI in the germline V gene. The J segment lost 4 bases and the V segment lost 2 bases, leaving 3 bases of the junction unmatched. CDR3 length: 14 amino acids. These data are taken from a study of beta chain features in type 1 diabetes. The study, taken as a whole, reports: Patients with Type 1 diabetes showed moderately but significantly shorter TCRB CDR3s in all four CD4+ subsets.

Per donor, one heparinised blood draw averaged roughly 110 mL. The sequence was obtained from a woman between 40 and 55 years old with type 1 diabetes. Input material: central memory CD4+ T cells from blood. J is TRBJ1-1 and V is TRBV6-5; 8 positions agree with TRBD1. CDR3 region: CASSYVTGATEAFF. The CDR3 DNA follows: TGTGCCAGCAGTTACGTGACAGGGGCCACTGAAGCTTTCTTT.